This T cell receptor beta chain was documented in a study of cytomegalovirus exposure and HLA in healthy donors. V lost 4 bases to trimming and J lost 7 bases; unmatched junction nucleotides: 8. Germline-derived CDR1 and CDR2 are SGDLS and YYNGEE. The CDR3 is 15 amino acids. On this clone itself: Antigen: not known.

Study-wide results and limits: Per a later analysis, 15,000 to 20,000 TCR beta sequences showed association with HLA alleles at 0.05 false discovery rate. The study put some 160 TCR beta chains on its list as cytomegalovirus-associated. Differences between HLA loci emerged in a later analysis of TCR association rates, with DRB1 most and HLA-C fewest. The Asian-associated ancestry cluster reportedly had fewer N-insertions than the approximately 610-donor mean in a later analysis.

13 Jbeta primers and 60 Vbeta primers were used for the PCR. The repertoire was sequenced with immunoSEQ multiplex PCR; TCRdb's copy has only in-frame clones and lacks some. This repertoire includes around 75,000 clones. The sample consisted of PBMCs. This sequence was found in a man between 45 and 60 years old in good health and CMV-seropositive. This chain joins TRBV9 and TRBJ2-2; 9 bases map to TRBD1. The CDR3, as DNA: TGTGCCAGCAGCCCCCGACAGGGGGTGATCGGGGAGCTGTTTTTT. The encoded protein is CASSPRQGVIGELFF.